The entry below describes one T cell receptor (beta chain). There are 13 residues in the CDR3. The V end lost 2 bases, the J end lost 2 bases, and 6 bases lay between the germline ends. This specimen comes from a study of blood T cell repertoires in COVID-19. Generated by immunoSEQ multiplex PCR, the TCRdb table keeps only in-frame clones and is missing some. The sample records almost 55,000 clones, approximately 90% being singletons. The sequencing sample was made of peripheral blood. The clonotype was recovered from a human donor in a cohort sampled during active COVID-19. V is TRBV12-3 or TRBV12-4 and J is TRBJ1-1; unclear D gene. The CDR3 spells CASSLRGNTEAFF. The CDR3 region has the DNA TGTGCCAGCAGTTTACGGGGTAACACTGAAGCTTTCTTT.